This TCR beta chain was sequenced for a study of metastatic and nonmetastatic thyroid tumors. Study overall: For malignant and benign thyroid patients, tumor or nodule tissue and blood were the sources whose repertoires were compared. The study, taken as a whole, reports: When malignant thyroid tumors were compared with benign nodules, TCR beta diversity was reportedly significantly higher in the malignant tumors. This held in both blood and tumor samples.

How the authors handled the data: Clinicopathological groups supplied CDR3 differences that were used to build a distant-metastasis classifier for papillary thyroid cancer. Using MiXCR, TCRdb re-called clones from the PCR reads. The V and J calls shown here were made by TCRdb, not taken from the authors' results. The sample contains about 30,000 clones, about 4.1% of which appear only once. This clone occurred many times. Its target is not known. This may stem from a read error, because a much larger clone lies one nucleotide away. Other DNA variants within this sample encode the same CDR3. Every patient was untreated before thyroid surgery. The CDR3 length is 13 residues. V shed 8 bases and J shed 2 bases, with 13 bases lying between them.

The J gene is TRBJ2-7, the V gene TRBV12-3 or TRBV12-4; D is possibly TRBD2 (5 bases). The clonotype comes from a female donor with papillary thyroid cancer or a benign thyroid nodule (not recorded which). Some clones in this sample may be carry-over from other donors' samples. Specimen: blood. The CDR3 loop is CASGPRGTYEQYF. As DNA, the CDR3 is TGTGCCAGCGGTCCCCGGGGTACCTACGAGCAGTACTTC.